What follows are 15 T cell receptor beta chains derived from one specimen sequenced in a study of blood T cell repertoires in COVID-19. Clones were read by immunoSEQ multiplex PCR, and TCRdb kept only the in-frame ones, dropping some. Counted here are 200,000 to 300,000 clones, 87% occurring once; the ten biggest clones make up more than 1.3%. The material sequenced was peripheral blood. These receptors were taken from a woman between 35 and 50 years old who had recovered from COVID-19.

In DNA form, the CDR3 reads TGCGCCAGCACCCGGGCGTGGCGGGGGGGAGGTTCCTACAATGAGCAGTTCTTC. Translating it yields CASTRAWRGGGSYNEQFF. The chain joins TRBV23-1 to TRBJ2-1; TRBD2 matches 9 bases. TRBV23-1 is sorted into the ORF group, with uncertain function. J gave up 1 base and V 7 bases, and 14 bases lay outside the gene matches. The CDR3 extends over 18 amino acids.

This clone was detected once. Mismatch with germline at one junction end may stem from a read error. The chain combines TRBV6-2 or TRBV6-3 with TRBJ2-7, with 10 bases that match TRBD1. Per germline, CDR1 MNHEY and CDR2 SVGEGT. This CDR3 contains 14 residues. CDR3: CASSLRDRGPLGHF. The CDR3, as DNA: TGTGCCAGCAGTCTCCGGGACAGGGGTCCCCTCGGGCACTTC.

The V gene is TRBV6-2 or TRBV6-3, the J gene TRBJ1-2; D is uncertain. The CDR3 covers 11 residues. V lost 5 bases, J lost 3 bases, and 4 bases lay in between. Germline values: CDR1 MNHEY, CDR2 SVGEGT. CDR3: CASSQYYGYTF. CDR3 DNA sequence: TGTGCCAGCAGTCAATACTATGGCTACACCTTC.

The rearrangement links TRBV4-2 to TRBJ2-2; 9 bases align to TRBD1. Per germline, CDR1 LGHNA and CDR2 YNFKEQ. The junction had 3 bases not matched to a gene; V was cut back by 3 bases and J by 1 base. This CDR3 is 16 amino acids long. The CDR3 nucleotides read TGTGCCAGCAGCCACGGGGACAGGGAGAACACCGGGGAGCTGTTTTTT. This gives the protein CASSHGDRENTGELFF.

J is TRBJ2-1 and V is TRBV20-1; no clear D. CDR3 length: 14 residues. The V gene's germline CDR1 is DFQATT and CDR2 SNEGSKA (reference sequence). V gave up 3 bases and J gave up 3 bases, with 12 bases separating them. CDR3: CSASGLENYNEQFF. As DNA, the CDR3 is TGCAGTGCTAGTGGGCTAGAGAACTACAATGAGCAGTTCTTC.

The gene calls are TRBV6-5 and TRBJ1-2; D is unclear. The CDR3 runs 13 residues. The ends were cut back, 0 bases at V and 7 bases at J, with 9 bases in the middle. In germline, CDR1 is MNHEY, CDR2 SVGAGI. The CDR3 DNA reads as TGTGCCAGCAGTTACTCGACGGCGGGTGGCTACACCTTC. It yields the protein CASSYSTAGGYTF.

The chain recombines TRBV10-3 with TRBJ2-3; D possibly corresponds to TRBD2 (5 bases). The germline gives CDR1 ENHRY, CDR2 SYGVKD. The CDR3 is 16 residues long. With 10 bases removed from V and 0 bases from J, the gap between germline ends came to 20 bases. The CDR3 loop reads CASNAWAGVSTDTQYF. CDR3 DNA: TGTGCCAGCAACGCCTGGGCCGGGGTTAGCACAGATACGCAGTATTTT.

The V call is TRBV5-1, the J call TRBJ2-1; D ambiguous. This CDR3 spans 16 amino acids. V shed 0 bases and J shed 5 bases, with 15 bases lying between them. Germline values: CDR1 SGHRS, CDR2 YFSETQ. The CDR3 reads CASSLVVARRNNEQFF. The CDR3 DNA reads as TGCGCCAGCAGCTTGGTGGTGGCTAGACGTAACAATGAGCAGTTCTTC.

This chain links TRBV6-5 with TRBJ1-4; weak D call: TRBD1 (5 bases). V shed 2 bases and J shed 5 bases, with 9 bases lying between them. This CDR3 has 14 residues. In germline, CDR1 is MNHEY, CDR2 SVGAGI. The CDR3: CASSYGGENEKLFF. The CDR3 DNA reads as TGTGCCAGCAGTTACGGGGGGGAGAATGAAAAACTGTTTTTT.

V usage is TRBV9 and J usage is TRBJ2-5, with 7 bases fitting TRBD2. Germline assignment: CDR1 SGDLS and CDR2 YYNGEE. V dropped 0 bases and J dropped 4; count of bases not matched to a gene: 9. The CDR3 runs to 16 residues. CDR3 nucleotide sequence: TGTGCCAGCAGCGTAGGTGTGCGGGGGAACGGAGAGACCCAGTACTTC. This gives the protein CASSVGVRGNGETQYF.

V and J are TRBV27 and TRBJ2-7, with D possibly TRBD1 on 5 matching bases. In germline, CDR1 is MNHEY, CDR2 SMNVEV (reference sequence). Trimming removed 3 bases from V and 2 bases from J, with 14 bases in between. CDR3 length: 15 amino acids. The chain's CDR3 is CASSFLRQPPYEQYF. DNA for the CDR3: TGTGCCAGCAGTTTTTTGCGACAGCCGCCCTACGAGCAGTACTTC.

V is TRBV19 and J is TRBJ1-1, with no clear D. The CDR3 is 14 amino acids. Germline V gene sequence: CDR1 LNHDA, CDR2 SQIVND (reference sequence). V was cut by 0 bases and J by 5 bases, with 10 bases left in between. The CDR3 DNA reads TGTGCCAGTAGTATAGATGGGTGGAGGACTGAAGCTTTCTTT. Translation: CASSIDGWRTEAFF.

The CDR3 spells CASRRDRHYGYTF. The DNA of the CDR3 is TGTGCCAGCAGGAGGGACAGGCACTATGGCTACACCTTC. The chain employs TRBV6-5 and TRBJ1-2; TRBD1 matches at 8 bases. The CDR3 loop spans 13 amino acids. Germline V gives CDR1 MNHEY, CDR2 SVGAGI. V shed 6 bases and J 3 bases; nucleotides not matched to a gene: 3.

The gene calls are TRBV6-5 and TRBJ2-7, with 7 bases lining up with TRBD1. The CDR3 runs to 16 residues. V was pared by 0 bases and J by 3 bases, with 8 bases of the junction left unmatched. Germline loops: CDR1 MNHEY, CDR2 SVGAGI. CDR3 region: CASSYSTGVVGYEQYF. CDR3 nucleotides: TGTGCCAGCAGTTACTCAACAGGGGTTGTTGGCTACGAGCAGTACTTC.

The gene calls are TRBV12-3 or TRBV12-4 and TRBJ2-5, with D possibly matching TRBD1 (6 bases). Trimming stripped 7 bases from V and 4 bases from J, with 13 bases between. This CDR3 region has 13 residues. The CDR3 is CASTAWGRETQYF. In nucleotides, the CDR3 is TGTGCCAGCACCGCGTGGGGGCGAGAGACCCAGTACTTC.